The rows below give T cell receptor beta chains drawn from one sample of a study of cytomegalovirus exposure and HLA in healthy donors. Some clones are missing from TCRdb's copy, which holds only in-frame ones; the method was immunoSEQ multiplex PCR. The table shows 150,000 to 200,000 clones, with about four fifths occurring only once. Sequenced: PBMCs. Source of these receptors: a man younger than 35 in good health and CMV-seronegative. The CDR3 runs from the conserved cysteine through the conserved F or W. D genes are given only for firm matches. The listing skips clone size in some rows; elsewhere it reads once, few, many or a size class.

d_gene	v_gene	abundance	j_gene	CDR3nt	CDR3aa
TRBD1	TRBV4-2	-	TRBJ2-6	TGTGCCAGCAGCCGGGGACAGGAGAACTCTGGGGCCAACGTCCTGACTTTC	CASSRGQENSGANVLTF
TRBD2	TRBV15	-	TRBJ2-1	TGTGCCACCAGCACGGGTAGCGGGGGGCACAATGAGCAGTTCTTC	CATSTGSGGHNEQFF
-	TRBV11-2	-	TRBJ2-7	TGTGCCAGCAGCTACCATCAGGAACAGGGAATAAGCTACGAGCAGTACTTC	CASSYHQEQGISYEQYF
TRBD2	TRBV7-9	-	TRBJ2-7	TGTGCCAGCAGCTTTACTAGCGGGAGGGTGTACTTC	CASSFTSGRVYF
-	TRBV5-4	-	TRBJ2-1	TGTGCCAGCAGCCCGGACATCCAGAGGATCAATGAGCAGTTCTTC	CASSPDIQRINEQFF
TRBD1	TRBV7-3	-	TRBJ1-2	TGTGCCAGCAGCTTAATAGGGACAGGGGACTATGGCTACACCTTC	CASSLIGTGDYGYTF
-	TRBV4-3	-	TRBJ1-1	TGCGCCAGCAGCCAAGATTTCCGGAACACTGAAGCTTTCTTT	CASSQDFRNTEAFF
TRBD1	TRBV6-5	once	TRBJ1-1	TGTGCCAGCAGTTACTCCTGGGACAGGGATTTGACTGAAGCTTTCTTT	CASSYSWDRDLTEAFF
-	TRBV30	-	TRBJ1-5	TGTGCCTGGAGCGGGGGGAACAATCAGCCCCAGCATTTT	CAWSGGNNQPQHF
TRBD2	TRBV5-1	-	TRBJ2-5	TGCGCCAGCAGCTTGGGGGCTAGCGGGAGTTCACAAGAGACCCAGTACTTC	CASSLGASGSSQETQYF
-	TRBV6-4	-	TRBJ2-7	TGTGCCAGCAGTGTGCAAACTCTTCTGGACAGTTCCCACTCCTACGAGCAGTACTTC	CASSVQTLLDSSHSYEQYF
TRBD2	TRBV7-6	-	TRBJ2-7	TGTGCCAGCAGCCCATTCTCGCGGGAGGCCGCCTTAGAGCAGTACTTC	CASSPFSREAALEQYF
-	TRBV5-6	-	TRBJ2-7	TGTGCCAGCAGCCAGGGACTCTTCGTCTACGAGCAGTACTTC	CASSQGLFVYEQYF
-	TRBV23-1	-	TRBJ2-7	TGCGCCAGCAGTCAAATTAAGGACCTGCGGGGCTTC	CASSQIKDLRGF
TRBD2	TRBV7-9	-	TRBJ2-3	TGTGCCAGCAAAAGACTAGCTCCAGATACGCAGTATTTT	CASKRLAPDTQYF
-	TRBV10-3	-	TRBJ1-2	TGTGCCATCAGTGAGTGGCAGGGTGGAGGCTACACCTTC	CAISEWQGGGYTF
-	TRBV19	-	TRBJ1-5	TGTGCCAGTAGTATAATTTTGGGGAACCTCCAAGGGAGGACCCAGCCCCAGCATTTT	CASSIILGNLQGRTQPQHF
-	TRBV7-2	-	TRBJ2-1	TGTGCCAGCAGCCAGGGGTACTATGAGCAGTTCTTC	CASSQGYYEQFF
-	TRBV9	-	TRBJ2-2	TGTGCCAGTCGGGCGGGTCTTGGCGGGGAGCTGTTTTTT	CASRAGLGGELFF
-	TRBV2	few	TRBJ2-5	TGTGCCAGCAGTTTGCGGACCCAGTACTTC	CASSLRTQYF
TRBD1	TRBV27	-	TRBJ1-2	TGTGCCAGCAGTAACCGACAGGGTAACTATGGCTACACCTTC	CASSNRQGNYGYTF
TRBD1	TRBV19	-	TRBJ1-5	TGTGCCAGTACAGGGACAGGGGGCGAAAAAAGGGCCCAGCATTTT	CASTGTGGEKRAQHF
-	TRBV28	-	TRBJ1-5	TGTGCCAGCAGTTTAGCGGCAGGGGTGGGCCAGCCCCAGCATTTT	CASSLAAGVGQPQHF
TRBD2	TRBV5-6	few	TRBJ2-3	TGTGCCAGCAGCTTAAGCGGGGGGCTCCCCGGTACGCAGTATTTT	CASSLSGGLPGTQYF
-	TRBV27	-	TRBJ1-4	TGTGCCAGCAGAACCACATCTGGGCAGGGCGAACAACCTGAAAAACTGTTTTTT	CASRTTSGQGEQPEKLFF
-	TRBV7-8	once	TRBJ2-3	TGTGCCAGCAGCCAGCCCGAGGGTAGCTACGATACGCAGTATTTT	CASSQPEGSYDTQYF
-	TRBV4-3	-	TRBJ1-4	TGCGCCAGCAGCCAAGAATTGGCTGCCCCTAATGAAAAACTGTTTTTT	CASSQELAAPNEKLFF
-	TRBV5-1	-	TRBJ1-1	TGCGCCAGCAGCTTGGAAGTCGCGGGATTTGAAGCTTTCTTT	CASSLEVAGFEAFF
-	TRBV27	-	TRBJ2-3	TGTGCCAGCAGTTTATCGTACGGGGGCACAGATACGCAGTATTTT	CASSLSYGGTDTQYF
TRBD1	TRBV5-1	-	TRBJ2-1	TGCGCCAGCAGCTTGAGGGACAGGGGGAATGAGCAGTTCTTC	CASSLRDRGNEQFF
-	TRBV7-2	once	TRBJ1-1	TGTGCCAGCAGCTTAGCGGACAGCAACACTGAAGCTTTCTTT	CASSLADSNTEAFF
TRBD2	TRBV15	-	TRBJ2-2	TGTGCCACCAGCACCGCCCCGGGACTAAATAACACCGGGGAGCTGTTTTTT	CATSTAPGLNNTGELFF
-	TRBV5-1	-	TRBJ2-5	TGCGCCAGCAGCTTGGAGCGCTATCAACAGGGAGTGGTGGGAGAGACCCAGTACTTC	CASSLERYQQGVVGETQYF
TRBD1	TRBV11-3	-	TRBJ2-5	TGTGCCAGCAGCTTCTCAGGGGGACAAGAGACCCAGTACTTC	CASSFSGGQETQYF
TRBD2	TRBV7-6	-	TRBJ2-3	TGTGCCAGCAGCTTAGAACTAGCGGGGGGGGCAGATACGCAGTATTTT	CASSLELAGGADTQYF
-	TRBV19	once	TRBJ2-1	TGTGCCAGTAGTAGGGGGGAGTCATTCAATGAGCAGTTCTTC	CASSRGESFNEQFF